What follows describes a single T cell receptor beta chain. The sample originates from a study of technical replicates of blood from a few donors. The table came from immunoSEQ multiplex PCR; TCRdb's copy has only in-frame clones and leaves some out. The sample has about 79,000 clones; about 90% are singletons. The CDR3 loop spans 14 amino acids. Losses at the gene ends were 3 bases for V and 6 bases for J; bases not matched to a gene: 2. Germline assignment: CDR1 SGHVS and CDR2 FQNEAQ. This clonotype originated in a human donor in good health. Some clones in this sample may be carry-over from other donors' samples. This rearrangement joins TRBV7-8 to TRBJ1-5; TRBD1 aligns across 10 bases. Sequencing input: T cells isolated from PBMCs. CDR3 region: CASSFGQGVQPQHF. The CDR3 region has the DNA TGTGCCAGCAGCTTCGGACAGGGGGTTCAGCCCCAGCATTTT.